The T cell receptor (beta chain) described here comes from a study of blood T cell repertoires in COVID-19. TCRdb's table, derived via immunoSEQ multiplex PCR, lists solely in-frame clones and lacks some. The repertoire holds 100,000 to 150,000 clones, with around 89% as singletons. Germline CDR1 ENHRY, CDR2 SYGVKD. V lost 2 bases to trimming and J lost 0 bases; unmatched junction nucleotides: 4. The CDR3 loop spans 17 amino acids. Sequences were obtained from peripheral blood. This chain joins TRBV10-3 and TRBJ2-1; 10 positions agree with TRBD2. This TCR was sampled from a man aged 60-69 years with COVID-19, enrolled during active disease. The chain's CDR3 is CAISEGSGGYSYNEQFF. The CDR3 DNA sequence: TGTGCCATCAGTGAGGGTAGCGGGGGGTACTCCTACAATGAGCAGTTCTTC.